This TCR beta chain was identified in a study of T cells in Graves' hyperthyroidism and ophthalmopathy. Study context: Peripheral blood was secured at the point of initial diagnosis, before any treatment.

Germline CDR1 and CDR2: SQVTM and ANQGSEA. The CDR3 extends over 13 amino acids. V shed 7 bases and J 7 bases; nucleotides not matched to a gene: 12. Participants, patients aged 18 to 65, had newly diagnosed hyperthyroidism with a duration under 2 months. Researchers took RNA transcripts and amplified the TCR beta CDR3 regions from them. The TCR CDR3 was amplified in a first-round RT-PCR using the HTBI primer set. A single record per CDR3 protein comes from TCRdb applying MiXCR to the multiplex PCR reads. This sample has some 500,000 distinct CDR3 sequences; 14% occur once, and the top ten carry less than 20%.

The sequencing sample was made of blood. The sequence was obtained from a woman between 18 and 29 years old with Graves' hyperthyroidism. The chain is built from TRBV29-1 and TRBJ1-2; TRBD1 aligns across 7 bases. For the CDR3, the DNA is TGCAGCGGGAACACAGAGGGGGCAGGTGGCTACACCTTC. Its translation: CSGNTEGAGGYTF.